A selection of T cell receptor beta chains follows, all from one sample in a study of blood T cell repertoires in COVID-19. This table comes from immunoSEQ multiplex PCR, and its TCRdb copy is limited to in-frame clones, with some not included. The sample records approximately 46,000 clones, roughly nine tenths being singletons. The sample was peripheral blood. These receptors came from a man in his 60s with active or convalescent COVID-19. Each CDR3 is given with its conserved first and last residue. The D gene is left open where the match is weak. Size is omitted from some rows. Given values are once, few, many or a class for expanded clones.

d_gene,v_gene,abundance,j_gene,CDR3aa,CDR3nt
TRBD1,TRBV5-1,.,TRBJ1-1,CASSPGQGGMNTEAFF,TGCGCCAGCAGCCCGGGACAGGGGGGGATGAACACTGAAGCTTTCTTT
TRBD2,TRBV7-3,.,TRBJ2-2,CASSDGLAGSNTGELFF,TGTGCCAGCAGCGATGGGTTAGCGGGGTCGAACACCGGGGAGCTGTTTTTT
.,TRBV7-3,.,TRBJ2-6,CASSLNPYGANVLTF,TGTGCCAGCAGCCTGAACCCCTATGGGGCCAACGTCCTGACTTTC
TRBD2,TRBV5-5,.,TRBJ2-3,CASSLLGAIAGAPDTQYF,TGTGCCAGCAGCTTGTTAGGGGCCATAGCGGGGGCTCCAGATACGCAGTATTTT
.,TRBV18,.,TRBJ2-5,CASSPRTEGGETQYF,TGTGCCAGCTCACCCCGCACCGAGGGGGGGGAGACCCAGTACTTC
.,TRBV27,once,TRBJ2-3,CASSYRPDYTDTQYF,TGTGCCAGCAGTTACCGGCCAGACTACACAGATACGCAGTATTTT
TRBD2,TRBV18,.,TRBJ2-3,CASSAGYTSGATDTQYF,TGTGCCAGCTCAGCGGGATACACTAGCGGGGCGACAGATACGCAGTATTTT
.,TRBV7-9,.,TRBJ1-3,CASSPRDASSGNTIYF,TGTGCCAGCAGCCCTCGGGATGCTTCCTCTGGAAACACCATATATTTT
TRBD2,TRBV10-3,.,TRBJ2-1,CAISGTSGAYNEQFF,TGTGCCATCAGTGGAACTAGCGGGGCCTACAATGAGCAGTTCTTC
.,TRBV18,.,TRBJ2-3,CASSPPEGTDTQYF,TGTGCCAGCTCACCACCGGAGGGCACAGATACGCAGTATTTT
TRBD1,TRBV30,.,TRBJ1-1,CAWSRDRGRNTEAFF,TGTGCCTGGAGTAGGGACAGGGGGCGAAACACTGAAGCTTTCTTT
TRBD1,TRBV3-1/TRBV3-2,.,TRBJ1-3,CASSLDRGPGNTIYF,TGTGCCAGCAGCCTAGACAGGGGGCCTGGAAACACCATATATTTT
TRBD1,TRBV7-6,.,TRBJ1-1,CASSPRQGNTEAFF,TGTGCCAGCAGCCCGAGACAGGGGAACACTGAAGCTTTCTTT
TRBD1,TRBV10-3,.,TRBJ1-2,CAISAPGQGNQPPTKTYYGYTF,TGTGCCATCAGTGCACCGGGACAGGGAAACCAACCACCAACAAAAACCTACTATGGCTACACCTTC
.,TRBV5-1,.,TRBJ1-6,CASSLVAGDDSPLHF,TGCGCCAGCAGCTTGGTTGCGGGGGACGATTCACCCCTCCACTTT
TRBD1,TRBV18,.,TRBJ1-5,CASSVTGAGDQPQHF,TGTGCCAGCTCAGTAACAGGGGCTGGTGATCAGCCCCAGCATTTT
TRBD1,TRBV18,.,TRBJ1-5,CASSPGMVQGADQPQHF,TGTGCCAGCTCACCGGGCATGGTACAGGGGGCCGATCAGCCCCAGCATTTT
TRBD1,TRBV6-1,.,TRBJ2-3,CASSEAGGGPTDTQYF,TGTGCCAGCAGTGAAGCAGGGGGCGGACCCACAGATACGCAGTATTTT
.,TRBV9,.,TRBJ2-2,CASSVQGNTGELFF,TGTGCCAGCAGCGTCCAGGGGAACACCGGGGAGCTGTTTTTT
TRBD2,TRBV18,.,TRBJ2-7,CASSPGIAGGNEQYF,TGTGCCAGCTCACCTGGGATAGCGGGGGGCAACGAGCAGTACTTC
.,TRBV5-1,.,TRBJ1-4,CASSLMGHEKLFF,TGCGCCAGCAGCTTGATGGGGCACGAAAAACTGTTTTTT
TRBD2,TRBV19,.,TRBJ2-3,CASSRTSGGPSTDTQYF,TGTGCCAGTAGTAGGACTAGCGGGGGCCCCAGCACAGATACGCAGTATTTT
TRBD1,TRBV5-4,.,TRBJ2-5,CASSPWGTGGETQYF,TGTGCCAGCAGCCCTTGGGGGACAGGGGGAGAGACCCAGTACTTC
.,TRBV10-3,.,TRBJ1-6,CAISPQGQSPLHF,TGTGCCATCAGTCCTCAGGGGCAGTCACCCCTCCACTTT
.,TRBV5-1,.,TRBJ1-1,CASSLGAQNTEAFF,TGCGCCAGCAGCTTGGGGGCCCAGAACACTGAAGCTTTCTTT
TRBD1,TRBV19,.,TRBJ1-1,CASSPRTGKGPEAFF,TGTGCCAGTAGCCCCCGGACAGGGAAGGGACCTGAAGCTTTCTTT
.,TRBV10-3,few,TRBJ2-7,CAISESQGRLGEQYF,TGTGCCATCAGTGAGTCCCAGGGTAGGCTGGGCGAGCAGTACTTC
.,TRBV19,.,TRBJ1-4,CASSMTQGAEKLFF,TGTGCCAGTAGTATGACACAGGGTGCTGAAAAACTGTTTTTT
.,TRBV6-1,.,TRBJ1-5,CASSEVQNSNQPQHF,TGTGCCAGCAGTGAAGTGCAGAATAGCAATCAGCCCCAGCATTTT
.,TRBV4-3,.,TRBJ2-5,CASSQGLLYQETQYF,TGCGCCAGCAGCCAAGGACTCCTGTACCAAGAGACCCAGTACTTC
TRBD1,TRBV10-3,.,TRBJ1-2,CAIRTGGAYYGYTF,TGTGCCATCAGGACAGGGGGCGCCTACTATGGCTACACCTTC
TRBD1,TRBV19,.,TRBJ1-2,CASSSRGLNYGYTF,TGTGCCAGTAGTTCCAGGGGGTTGAACTATGGCTACACCTTC
.,TRBV5-1,.,TRBJ1-1,CASSPESDVVTGLNTEAFF,TGCGCCAGCAGCCCGGAATCGGATGTGGTGACAGGTCTGAACACTGAAGCTTTCTTT
.,TRBV28,.,TRBJ2-7,CASSLKQVYEQYF,TGTGCCAGCAGTTTAAAGCAGGTCTACGAGCAGTACTTC
.,TRBV30,.,TRBJ2-3,CAWSVLGGTDTQYF,TGTGCCTGGAGTGTACTCGGAGGCACAGATACGCAGTATTTT
.,TRBV4-3,.,TRBJ1-2,CASSQDREGNYGYTF,TGCGCCAGCAGCCAAGACAGGGAAGGTAACTATGGCTACACCTTC
.,TRBV5-1,.,TRBJ1-1,CASSISGAQTGWGTEAFF,TGCGCCAGCAGCATAAGCGGGGCTCAGACAGGCTGGGGCACTGAAGCTTTCTTT
.,TRBV6-5,.,TRBJ1-1,CASTEGRLNTEAFF,TGTGCCAGCACCGAGGGCAGGTTGAACACTGAAGCTTTCTTT
.,TRBV3-1/TRBV3-2,.,TRBJ1-1,CASSPREDTEAFF,TGTGCCAGCAGCCCCAGGGAGGACACTGAAGCTTTCTTT
TRBD2,TRBV7-3,once,TRBJ2-1,CASSQGTSSDEQFF,TGTGCCAGCAGCCAAGGGACTAGCTCTGATGAGCAGTTCTTC
.,TRBV2,.,TRBJ2-1,CASSEFGSSYNEQFF,TGTGCCAGCAGTGAATTTGGGAGCTCCTACAATGAGCAGTTCTTC
TRBD2,TRBV28,.,TRBJ2-7,CASSSPGLAGVYEQYF,TGTGCCAGCAGTTCCCCCGGGCTAGCGGGGGTCTACGAGCAGTACTTC
TRBD1,TRBV4-1,.,TRBJ1-4,CASSPVWTGSNEKLFF,TGCGCCAGCAGCCCAGTTTGGACAGGGTCTAATGAAAAACTGTTTTTT
.,TRBV19,.,TRBJ1-2,CASQVDYGYTF,TGTGCCAGTCAGGTTGACTATGGCTACACCTTC
.,TRBV12-3/TRBV12-4,.,TRBJ1-5,CASSSNRDQPQHF,TGTGCCAGCAGTTCCAACAGGGATCAGCCCCAGCATTTT
TRBD2,TRBV7-3,.,TRBJ2-6,CASSPAPPGGGEGANVLTF,TGTGCCAGCAGCCCCGCCCCCCCCGGGGGGGGCGAGGGGGCCAACGTCCTGACTTTC
.,TRBV29-1,once,TRBJ2-7,CSADGGGEQYF,TGCAGCGCCGATGGTGGCGGCGAGCAGTACTTC
.,TRBV19,.,TRBJ2-7,CASSIQGNSYEQYF,TGTGCCAGTAGTATACAGGGAAACTCCTACGAGCAGTACTTC
TRBD1,TRBV5-5,few,TRBJ2-2,CASSFGTASPGELFF,TGTGCCAGCAGCTTCGGGACAGCAAGCCCCGGGGAGCTGTTTTTT
TRBD1,TRBV7-9,.,TRBJ2-7,CASSSWDRTYEQYF,TGTGCCAGCAGCAGCTGGGACAGAACCTACGAGCAGTACTTC
TRBD1,TRBV6-4,.,TRBJ1-2,CASRAETGDGYTF,TGTGCCAGCAGGGCCGAGACAGGGGATGGCTACACCTTC
TRBD1,TRBV7-9,.,TRBJ1-1,CASSLGQGNTEAFF,TGTGCCAGCAGCCTAGGACAGGGGAACACTGAAGCTTTCTTT
.,TRBV5-1,.,TRBJ2-7,CASSLGQEQYF,TGCGCCAGCAGCTTGGGACAGGAGCAGTACTTC
.,TRBV24-1,.,TRBJ1-5,CATSDSGVDQPQHF,TGTGCCACCAGTGACTCAGGGGTGGATCAGCCCCAGCATTTT
.,TRBV29-1,.,TRBJ2-7,CSVGESGTGVEQYF,TGCAGCGTCGGGGAAAGCGGGACAGGTGTCGAGCAGTACTTC
.,TRBV19,.,TRBJ1-4,CASSRKQTNEKLFF,TGTGCCAGTAGTCGGAAACAGACGAATGAAAAACTGTTTTTT